This T cell receptor beta chain derives from a study of cytomegalovirus exposure and HLA in healthy donors. Findings of the study overall: Rarity marked most TCR sequences, yet some public TCRs occurred in many donors.

Donors were nominally healthy when sampled, though unrecorded immune exposures were likely. The V end was cut by 6 bases, the J end by 3 bases, with 33 bases between. The CDR3 is 20 amino acids. In germline, CDR1 is SGHTS, CDR2 YDEGEE. Points on this clone: What it recognizes is unknown.

13 Jbeta primers and 60 Vbeta primers were used for the PCR. Assay used: immunoSEQ multiplex PCR; TCRdb lists only in-frame clones, some missing. This sample has 95,000 or so clones; roughly three quarters occur once, and the top ten carry about 5%. Input material: PBMCs. The source of this sequence is a woman aged 40 to 50 in good health and CMV-seronegative. The chain uses TRBV5-8 and TRBJ1-2, with D possibly being TRBD1 (5 bases). The CDR3 region has the DNA TGTGCCAGCAACGAACGACAGATCTCGAACTCACCCCTTGAACACTATGGCTACACCTTC. This codes for CASNERQISNSPLEHYGYTF.